Listed below are T cell receptor beta chains from one sample, sequenced in a study of T cell repertoires in cytomegalovirus infection. TCRdb fed the reads into MiXCR, producing one record per CDR3 protein. The profile shows more than 150,000 distinct CDR3 sequences, approximately 19% of them singletons. The sequenced material came from PBMCs. The receptor set was obtained from a human donor in good health (CMV status not recorded). Some clones in this sample may be carry-over from other donors' samples. CDR3s include the opening cysteine and the closing phenylalanine or tryptophan. A D gene is named only where the DNA matches it firmly. Some rows mark clone size as missing; the rest say once, few, many or name a class of expanded clone.

v_gene	d_gene	j_gene	abundance	CDR3nt	CDR3aa
TRBV20-1	.	TRBJ1-2	.	TGCAGTGCTAATCGGGGGGGTAATGGCTACACCTTC	CSANRGGNGYTF
TRBV6-1	.	TRBJ1-1	few	TGTGCCAGCAGTAAGATTAGGGGGAAAAATGAAGCTTTCTTT	CASSKIRGKNEAFF
TRBV11-1	TRBD2	TRBJ2-7	many	TGTGCCAGCAGCTTAGCGCTAGCGGGGGTGAGTGAGCAGTACTTC	CASSLALAGVSEQYF
TRBV11-3	.	TRBJ2-7	.	TGTGCCAGCAGCAAGGGGACTGCCAGCTCCTACGAGCAGTACTTC	CASSKGTASSYEQYF
TRBV6-1	.	TRBJ2-6	few	TGTGCCAGCAGTCGAGGGGAATTTGGGGCCAACGTCCTGACTTTC	CASSRGEFGANVLTF
TRBV28	.	TRBJ1-4	.	TGTGCCAGCACCTATAGGGTGGGGCTAGGTTCTAATGAAAAACTGTTTTTT	CASTYRVGLGSNEKLFF
TRBV28	TRBD1	TRBJ2-4	few	TGTGCCAGCAGACTCGGGGGACAGGAAAACATTCAGTACTTC	CASRLGGQENIQYF
TRBV7-8	TRBD2	TRBJ2-5	few	TGTGCCAGCAGTCTGACTAGCGGGGGGGCTTTTGTGACCCAGTACTTC	CASSLTSGGAFVTQYF
TRBV20-1	TRBD1	TRBJ1-5	.	TGCAGTGCTAGAGATTCAGGGGGTCGCCAGCCCCAGCATTTT	CSARDSGGRQPQHF
TRBV7-6	TRBD2	TRBJ2-2	many	TGTGCCAGCAGCCCTGGGGCGGGAGGATACACCGGGGAGCTGTTTTTT	CASSPGAGGYTGELFF
TRBV6-1	.	TRBJ1-2	.	TGTGCCAGCAGGCGACTCGGAGTTTCCTATGGCTACACCTTC	CASRRLGVSYGYTF
TRBV5-4	TRBD2	TRBJ2-1	.	TGTGCCAGCAGCTGGGGGACTAGCGGGAGGTTGAGCAATGAGCAGTTCTTC	CASSWGTSGRLSNEQFF
TRBV6-6	.	TRBJ2-7	.	TGTGCCAGCAGGACTATTGACGAGCAGTACTTC	CASRTIDEQYF
TRBV19	TRBD1	TRBJ2-5	few	TGTGCCAGTAGTACACACAGGGGGCGCAGGGAGACCCAGTACTTC	CASSTHRGRRETQYF
TRBV11-1	.	TRBJ2-6	.	TGTGCCAGCAGCTCCACGACCTGGGCTGGGGCCAACGTCCTGACTTTC	CASSSTTWAGANVLTF
TRBV7-3	.	TRBJ1-1	many	TGTGCCAGCAGCCAGGGCACGGAGACTGAAGCTTTCTTT	CASSQGTETEAFF
TRBV7-2	.	TRBJ1-2	.	TGTGCCAGCAGCTTACCCGGGAACTATGGCTACACCTTC	CASSLPGNYGYTF
TRBV4-3	.	TRBJ2-3	many	TGCGCCAGCAGCCAAGATATAGGGAATACGCAGTATTTT	CASSQDIGNTQYF
TRBV28	.	TRBJ2-7	.	TGTGCCAGCAGTTTTCTTGGGGGTGACTACGAGCAGTACTTC	CASSFLGGDYEQYF
TRBV7-2	TRBD2	TRBJ2-7	many	TGTGCCAGCAGCTTAGCGACTAGCGGGAGCGAGCAGTACTTC	CASSLATSGSEQYF
TRBV29-1	TRBD2	TRBJ2-1	.	TGCAGCGTTGGGACTAGCTATGAGCAGTTCTTC	CSVGTSYEQFF
TRBV28	.	TRBJ1-5	once	TGTGCCAGCAGTTATCGCAGGAGCCATCAGCCCCAGCATTTT	CASSYRRSHQPQHF
TRBV29-1	.	TRBJ1-2	few	TGCAGCGTTGAAGAGGGGAGATCGTCAGGATTAACTAACTATGGCTACACCTTC	CSVEEGRSSGLTNYGYTF
TRBV5-1	TRBD2	TRBJ2-1	few	TGCGCCAGCAGCTTGAGGAGCGGGAGGGCTCGGAATGAGCAGTTCTTC	CASSLRSGRARNEQFF
TRBV6-5	.	TRBJ2-7	.	TGTGCCAGCAGTTACTCAATGACAGGTTCCTACGAGCAGTACTTC	CASSYSMTGSYEQYF
TRBV6-1	.	TRBJ1-1	few	TGTGCCAGCAACCTGATTAACACTGAAGCTTTCTTT	CASNLINTEAFF
TRBV5-1	TRBD1	TRBJ2-5	few	TGCGCCAGCAGGGACCGGACAGGGAACGAAGAGACCCAGTACTTC	CASRDRTGNEETQYF
TRBV7-2	TRBD1	TRBJ1-1	.	TGTGCCAGCAGCTTAGTAGGGGGCGACACTGAAGCTTTCTTT	CASSLVGGDTEAFF
TRBV20-1	TRBD1	TRBJ1-1	few	TGCAGTGCTAGACAGGGGGTGAACACTGAAGCTTTCTTT	CSARQGVNTEAFF
TRBV6-5	.	TRBJ1-6	.	TGTGCCAGCAGGGCACCGGGACTCAATTCACCCCTCCACTTT	CASRAPGLNSPLHF
TRBV28	TRBD1	TRBJ2-7	many	TGTGCCAGCAGTTTAATCGGGACAGACTCCTACGAGCAGTACTTC	CASSLIGTDSYEQYF
TRBV6-2/TRBV6-3	TRBD2	TRBJ2-1	.	TGTGCCAGCACCCTTAGCGGGAGTAGAGACAATGAGCAGTTCTTC	CASTLSGSRDNEQFF
TRBV7-9	.	TRBJ1-1	many	TGTGCCAGCAGCCTCCCTTCCGGGGCAGGGGAAACTGAAGCTTTCTTT	CASSLPSGAGETEAFF
TRBV27	.	TRBJ2-3	many	TGTGCCAGCACGGGGGGCGGACTCTGGAATACGCAGTATTTT	CASTGGGLWNTQYF
TRBV12-5	.	TRBJ1-6	many	TGTGCTAGTGGTTCCTCCGGGGCGAATTCACCCCTCCACTTT	CASGSSGANSPLHF
TRBV28	TRBD2	TRBJ2-5	.	TGTGCCAGCAGTCTTATAGCGGGAGGGCCGGGGACCCAGTACTTC	CASSLIAGGPGTQYF
TRBV6-6	TRBD2	TRBJ2-7	.	TGTACCAGCAGCTTCGGACTAGCGGGAGGGGGAAGGAACGAGCAGTACTTC	CTSSFGLAGGGRNEQYF
TRBV19	TRBD1	TRBJ1-2	.	TGTGCCAGTAGTGCCCGGGACAGGGCTGAGGCTAACTATGGCTACACCTTC	CASSARDRAEANYGYTF
TRBV28	TRBD1	TRBJ2-3	.	TGTGCCAGCACCCACAGGGGAACAGATACGCAGTATTTT	CASTHRGTDTQYF
TRBV11-3	.	TRBJ2-1	.	TGTGCCAGCAGCTTACCGGGACCTTACAATGAGCAGTTCTTC	CASSLPGPYNEQFF
TRBV28	.	TRBJ2-5	once	TGTGCCAGCACTAGGGAGAGGGAGACCCAGTACTTC	CASTRERETQYF
TRBV7-8	TRBD1	TRBJ2-3	.	TGTGCCAGCAGCTTAGGGGGGACAGGAGATACGCAGTATTTT	CASSLGGTGDTQYF
TRBV6-2/TRBV6-3	TRBD2	TRBJ2-7	few	TGTGCCAGCAGTTACGACACTAGCGGTTACGAGCAGTACTTC	CASSYDTSGYEQYF
TRBV19	.	TRBJ2-1	many	TGTGCCAGTAGTATAGAACTAGGGTTGACAGCGGAGCAGTTCTTC	CASSIELGLTAEQFF
TRBV19	TRBD2	TRBJ2-3	many	TGTGCCAGTAGTCTTCTAGTAGCGGGGGGGACAGATACGCAGTATTTT	CASSLLVAGGTDTQYF
TRBV7-3	.	TRBJ2-3	many	TGTGCCAGCAGCTTATCGGGGGGCCGCACAGATACGCAGTATTTT	CASSLSGGRTDTQYF
TRBV2	.	TRBJ2-3	.	TGTGCCAGTGGGATGGGCTCCGCTAGTGCAGATACGCAGTATTTT	CASGMGSASADTQYF
TRBV19	.	TRBJ1-1	few	TGTGCCAGTTCCCGAGGGGGAGCCGGCACTGAAGCTTTCTTT	CASSRGGAGTEAFF
TRBV7-2	TRBD2	TRBJ2-7	many	TGTGCCAGCAGCTCCTATAGCGGGAGGGCCGGGAACGAGCAGTACTTC	CASSSYSGRAGNEQYF
TRBV10-1	.	TRBJ1-1	few	TGCGCCAGCTACCTTTGGGAGGAGGGGCACACTGAAGCTTTCTTT	CASYLWEEGHTEAFF
TRBV29-1	TRBD1	TRBJ1-5	.	TGCAGCGTTAAACAGGGGAGCAATCAGCCCCAGCATTTT	CSVKQGSNQPQHF
TRBV7-9	.	TRBJ2-3	many	TGTGCCAGCAGCTCACCGACGGATAGCACAGATACGCAGTATTTT	CASSSPTDSTDTQYF